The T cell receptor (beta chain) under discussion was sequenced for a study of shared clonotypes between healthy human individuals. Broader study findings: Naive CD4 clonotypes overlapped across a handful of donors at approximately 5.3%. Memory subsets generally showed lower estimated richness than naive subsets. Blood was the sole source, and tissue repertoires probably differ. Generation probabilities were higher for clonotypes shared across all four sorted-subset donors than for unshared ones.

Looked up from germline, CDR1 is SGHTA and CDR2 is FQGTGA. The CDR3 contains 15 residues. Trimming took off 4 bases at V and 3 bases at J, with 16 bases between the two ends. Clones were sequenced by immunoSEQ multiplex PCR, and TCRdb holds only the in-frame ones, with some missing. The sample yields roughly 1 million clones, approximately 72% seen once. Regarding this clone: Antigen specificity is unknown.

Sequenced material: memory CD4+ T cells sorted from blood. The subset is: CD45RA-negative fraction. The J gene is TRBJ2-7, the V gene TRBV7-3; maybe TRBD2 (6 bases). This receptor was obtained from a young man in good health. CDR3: CASSSGSGPLYEQYF. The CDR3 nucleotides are TGTGCCAGCAGCTCGGGTAGCGGCCCTCTCTACGAGCAGTACTTC.